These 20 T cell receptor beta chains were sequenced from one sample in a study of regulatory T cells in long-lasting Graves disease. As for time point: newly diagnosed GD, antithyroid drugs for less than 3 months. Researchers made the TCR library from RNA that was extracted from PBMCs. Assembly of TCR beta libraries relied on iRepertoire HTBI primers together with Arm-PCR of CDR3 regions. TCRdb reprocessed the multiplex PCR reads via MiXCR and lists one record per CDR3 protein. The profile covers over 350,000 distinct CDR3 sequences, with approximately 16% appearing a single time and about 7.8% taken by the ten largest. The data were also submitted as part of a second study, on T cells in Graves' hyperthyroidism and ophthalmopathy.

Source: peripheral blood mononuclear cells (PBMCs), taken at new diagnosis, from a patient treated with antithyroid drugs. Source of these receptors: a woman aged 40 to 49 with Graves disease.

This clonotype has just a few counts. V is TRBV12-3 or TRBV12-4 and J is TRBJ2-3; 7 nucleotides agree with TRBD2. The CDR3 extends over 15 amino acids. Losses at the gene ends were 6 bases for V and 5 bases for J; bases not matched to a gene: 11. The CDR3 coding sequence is TGTGCCAGCAGCGTAGGAGCGGGATGGGTAGATACGCAGTATTTT. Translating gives CASSVGAGWVDTQYF.

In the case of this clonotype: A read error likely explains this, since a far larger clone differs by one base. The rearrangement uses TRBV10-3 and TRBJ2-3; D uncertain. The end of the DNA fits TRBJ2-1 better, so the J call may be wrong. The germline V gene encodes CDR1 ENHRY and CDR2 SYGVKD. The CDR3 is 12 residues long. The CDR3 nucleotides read TGTGCCATCAGTAGGGCTCCTTGGGAGCAGTTCTTC. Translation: CAISRAPWEQFF.

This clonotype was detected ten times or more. CDR3 loop: CASSFPRGVGETQYF. CDR3 sequence (DNA): TGTGCCAGCAGTTTCCCCAGGGGAGTAGGGGAGACCCAGTACTTC. The rearrangement uses TRBV12-3 or TRBV12-4 and TRBJ2-5; TRBD1 is a possible D gene (6 bases). V shed 3 bases and J shed 5 bases, with 16 bases lying between them. CDR3 size: 15 residues.

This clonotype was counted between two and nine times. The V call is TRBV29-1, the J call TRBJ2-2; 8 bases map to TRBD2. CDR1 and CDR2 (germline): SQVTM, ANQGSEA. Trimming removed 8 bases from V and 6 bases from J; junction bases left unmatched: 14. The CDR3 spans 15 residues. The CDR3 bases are TGCAGCATCGGGGGGGGCGCTAGTGTCGCCGGGGAGCTGTTTTTT. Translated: CSIGGGASVAGELFF.

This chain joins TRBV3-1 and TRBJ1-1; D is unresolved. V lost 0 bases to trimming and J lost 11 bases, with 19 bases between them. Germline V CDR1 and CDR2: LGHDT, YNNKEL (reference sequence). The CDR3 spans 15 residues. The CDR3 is CASSQDAIRITGAFF. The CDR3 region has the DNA TGTGCCAGCAGCCAAGATGCGATCAGAATTACTGGTGCTTTCTTT.

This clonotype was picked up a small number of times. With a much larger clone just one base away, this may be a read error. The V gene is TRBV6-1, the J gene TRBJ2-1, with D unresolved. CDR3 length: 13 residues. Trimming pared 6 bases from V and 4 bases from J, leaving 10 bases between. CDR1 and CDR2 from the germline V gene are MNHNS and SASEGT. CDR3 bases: TGTGCCAGCAGCCACGGACGGTACAATGAGCAGTTCTTC. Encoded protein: CASSHGRYNEQFF.

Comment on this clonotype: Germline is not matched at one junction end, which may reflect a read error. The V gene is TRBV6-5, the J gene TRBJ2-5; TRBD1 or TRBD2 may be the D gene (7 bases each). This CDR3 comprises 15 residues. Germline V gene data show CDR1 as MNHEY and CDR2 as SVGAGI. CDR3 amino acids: CASSYGGGQQEIQYF. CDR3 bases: TGTGCCAGCAGTTACGGGGGGGGACAGCAAGAGATCCAGTACTTC.

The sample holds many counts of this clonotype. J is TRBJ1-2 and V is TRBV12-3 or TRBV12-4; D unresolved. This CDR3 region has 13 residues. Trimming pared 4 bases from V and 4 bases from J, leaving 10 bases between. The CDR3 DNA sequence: TGTGCCAGCAGTTCAGACGTATTCTATGGCTACACCTTC. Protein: CASSSDVFYGYTF.

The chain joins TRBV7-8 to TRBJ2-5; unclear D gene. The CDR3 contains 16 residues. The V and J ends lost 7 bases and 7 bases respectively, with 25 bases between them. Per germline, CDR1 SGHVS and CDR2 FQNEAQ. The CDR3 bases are TGTGCCAGCACCGACCGCCCGAACTCAATCGGATGGACCCAGTACTTC. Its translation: CASTDRPNSIGWTQYF.

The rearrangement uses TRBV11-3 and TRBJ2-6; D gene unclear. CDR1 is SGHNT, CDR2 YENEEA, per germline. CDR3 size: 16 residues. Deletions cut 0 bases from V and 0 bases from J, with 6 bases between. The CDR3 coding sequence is TGTGCCAGCAGCTTAGACGGTACCTCTGGGGCCAACGTCCTGACTTTC. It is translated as CASSLDGTSGANVLTF. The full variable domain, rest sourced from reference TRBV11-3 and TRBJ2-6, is EAGVVQSPRYKIIEKKQPVAFWCNPISGHNTLYWYLQNLGQGPELLIRYENEEAVDDSQLPKDRFSAERLKGVDSTLKIQPAELGDSAVYLCASSLDGTSGANVLTFGAGSRLTVL.

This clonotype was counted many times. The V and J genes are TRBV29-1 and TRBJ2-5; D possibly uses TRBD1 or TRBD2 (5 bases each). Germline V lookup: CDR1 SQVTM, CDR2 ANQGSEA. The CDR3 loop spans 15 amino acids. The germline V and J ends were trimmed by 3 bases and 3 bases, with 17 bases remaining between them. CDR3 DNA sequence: TGCAGCGTTGAGGGCTGGGACCAGGGTAAAGAGACCCAGTACTTC. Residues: CSVEGWDQGKETQYF. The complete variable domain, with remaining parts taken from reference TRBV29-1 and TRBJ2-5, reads SAVISQKPSRDICQRGTSLTIQCQVDSQVTMMFWYRQQPGQSLTLIATANQGSEATYESGFVIDKFPISRPNLTFSTLTVSNMSPEDSSIYLCSVEGWDQGKETQYFGPGTRLLVL.

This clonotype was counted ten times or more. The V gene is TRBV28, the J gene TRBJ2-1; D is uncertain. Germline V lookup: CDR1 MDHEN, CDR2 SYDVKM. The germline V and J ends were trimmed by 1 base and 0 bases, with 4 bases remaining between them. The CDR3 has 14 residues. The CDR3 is CASSLSDSYNEQFF. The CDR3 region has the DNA TGTGCCAGCAGTTTATCGGACTCCTACAATGAGCAGTTCTTC.

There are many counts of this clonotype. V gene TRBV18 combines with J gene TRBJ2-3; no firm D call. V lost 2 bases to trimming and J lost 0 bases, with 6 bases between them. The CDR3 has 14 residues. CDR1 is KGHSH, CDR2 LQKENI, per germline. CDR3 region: CASSPDLSTDTQYF. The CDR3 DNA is TGTGCCAGCTCACCAGACCTTAGCACAGATACGCAGTATTTT.

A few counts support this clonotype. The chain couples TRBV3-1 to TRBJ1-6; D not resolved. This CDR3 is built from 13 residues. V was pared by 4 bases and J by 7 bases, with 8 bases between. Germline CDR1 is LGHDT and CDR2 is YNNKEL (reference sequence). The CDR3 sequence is CASSPPYNSPLHF. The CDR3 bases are TGTGCCAGCAGCCCGCCTTACAATTCACCCCTCCACTTT.

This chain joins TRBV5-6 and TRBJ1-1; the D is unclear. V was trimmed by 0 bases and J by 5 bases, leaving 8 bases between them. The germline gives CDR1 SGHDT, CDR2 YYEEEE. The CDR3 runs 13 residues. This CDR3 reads CASSLGFGTEAFF. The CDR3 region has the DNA TGTGCCAGCAGCTTGGGATTTGGGACTGAAGCTTTCTTT.

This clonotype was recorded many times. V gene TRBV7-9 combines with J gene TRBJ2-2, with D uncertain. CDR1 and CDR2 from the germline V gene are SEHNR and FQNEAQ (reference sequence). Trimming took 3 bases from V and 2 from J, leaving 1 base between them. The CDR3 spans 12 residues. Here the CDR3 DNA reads TGTGCCAGCAGCTTCAACACCGGGGAGCTGTTTTTT. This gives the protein CASSFNTGELFF.

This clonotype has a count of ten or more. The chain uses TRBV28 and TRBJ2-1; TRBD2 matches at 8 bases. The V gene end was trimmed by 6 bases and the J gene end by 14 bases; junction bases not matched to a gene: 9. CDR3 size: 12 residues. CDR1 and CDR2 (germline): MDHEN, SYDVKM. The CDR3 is CASRPSGRAEFF. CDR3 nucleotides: TGTGCCAGCAGACCGAGCGGGAGAGCTGAGTTCTTC.

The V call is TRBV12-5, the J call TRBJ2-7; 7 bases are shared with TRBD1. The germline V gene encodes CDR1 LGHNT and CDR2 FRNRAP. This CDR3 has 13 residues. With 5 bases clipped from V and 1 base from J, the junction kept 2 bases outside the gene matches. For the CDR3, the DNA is TGTGCTAGTGGTATGGGACAGTCCTACGAGCAGTACTTC. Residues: CASGMGQSYEQYF.

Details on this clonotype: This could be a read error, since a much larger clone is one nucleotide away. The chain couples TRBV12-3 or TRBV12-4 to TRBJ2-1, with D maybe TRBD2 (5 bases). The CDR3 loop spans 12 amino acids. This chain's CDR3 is CTSTREWSEQFF. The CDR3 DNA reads TGTACCAGCACCCGGGAATGGAGTGAGCAGTTCTTC.

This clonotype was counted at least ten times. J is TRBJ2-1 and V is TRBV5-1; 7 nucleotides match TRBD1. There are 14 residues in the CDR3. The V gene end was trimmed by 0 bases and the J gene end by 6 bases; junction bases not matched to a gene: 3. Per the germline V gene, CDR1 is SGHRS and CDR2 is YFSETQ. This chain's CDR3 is CASSLEGALNEQFF. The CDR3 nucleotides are TGCGCCAGCAGCTTGGAGGGGGCTCTCAATGAGCAGTTCTTC.